This TCR beta chain was sequenced in a study of blood T cell repertoires in COVID-19. Study-level background: Acute-phase and convalescent COVID-19 samples originated in the United States, Italy and Spain.

Germline V gene lookup returns CDR1 PRHDT and CDR2 FYEKMQ (reference sequence). With 11 bases removed from V and 5 bases from J, the gap between germline ends came to 15 bases. The CDR3 is made up of 13 amino acids. Adults between roughly 18 and 95 years of age took part from about two dozen US areas. Recovered status in Cohort 3 required two negative PCRs, clearance, or symptom resolution. Sequenced by immunoSEQ multiplex PCR; TCRdb stores in-frame clones only, minus some. The table records about 270,000 clones, 88% of them present only once. Input material: PBMCs or T cells enriched from blood (not recorded which). This chain joins TRBV13 and TRBJ2-2; D is perhaps TRBD2 (5 bases). The sequence derives from a woman between 25 and 40 years old who had recovered from COVID-19. The CDR3 DNA sequence: TGTGCCCAGCGGCAAAACCCAACCGGGGAGCTGTTTTTT. It is translated as CAQRQNPTGELFF.